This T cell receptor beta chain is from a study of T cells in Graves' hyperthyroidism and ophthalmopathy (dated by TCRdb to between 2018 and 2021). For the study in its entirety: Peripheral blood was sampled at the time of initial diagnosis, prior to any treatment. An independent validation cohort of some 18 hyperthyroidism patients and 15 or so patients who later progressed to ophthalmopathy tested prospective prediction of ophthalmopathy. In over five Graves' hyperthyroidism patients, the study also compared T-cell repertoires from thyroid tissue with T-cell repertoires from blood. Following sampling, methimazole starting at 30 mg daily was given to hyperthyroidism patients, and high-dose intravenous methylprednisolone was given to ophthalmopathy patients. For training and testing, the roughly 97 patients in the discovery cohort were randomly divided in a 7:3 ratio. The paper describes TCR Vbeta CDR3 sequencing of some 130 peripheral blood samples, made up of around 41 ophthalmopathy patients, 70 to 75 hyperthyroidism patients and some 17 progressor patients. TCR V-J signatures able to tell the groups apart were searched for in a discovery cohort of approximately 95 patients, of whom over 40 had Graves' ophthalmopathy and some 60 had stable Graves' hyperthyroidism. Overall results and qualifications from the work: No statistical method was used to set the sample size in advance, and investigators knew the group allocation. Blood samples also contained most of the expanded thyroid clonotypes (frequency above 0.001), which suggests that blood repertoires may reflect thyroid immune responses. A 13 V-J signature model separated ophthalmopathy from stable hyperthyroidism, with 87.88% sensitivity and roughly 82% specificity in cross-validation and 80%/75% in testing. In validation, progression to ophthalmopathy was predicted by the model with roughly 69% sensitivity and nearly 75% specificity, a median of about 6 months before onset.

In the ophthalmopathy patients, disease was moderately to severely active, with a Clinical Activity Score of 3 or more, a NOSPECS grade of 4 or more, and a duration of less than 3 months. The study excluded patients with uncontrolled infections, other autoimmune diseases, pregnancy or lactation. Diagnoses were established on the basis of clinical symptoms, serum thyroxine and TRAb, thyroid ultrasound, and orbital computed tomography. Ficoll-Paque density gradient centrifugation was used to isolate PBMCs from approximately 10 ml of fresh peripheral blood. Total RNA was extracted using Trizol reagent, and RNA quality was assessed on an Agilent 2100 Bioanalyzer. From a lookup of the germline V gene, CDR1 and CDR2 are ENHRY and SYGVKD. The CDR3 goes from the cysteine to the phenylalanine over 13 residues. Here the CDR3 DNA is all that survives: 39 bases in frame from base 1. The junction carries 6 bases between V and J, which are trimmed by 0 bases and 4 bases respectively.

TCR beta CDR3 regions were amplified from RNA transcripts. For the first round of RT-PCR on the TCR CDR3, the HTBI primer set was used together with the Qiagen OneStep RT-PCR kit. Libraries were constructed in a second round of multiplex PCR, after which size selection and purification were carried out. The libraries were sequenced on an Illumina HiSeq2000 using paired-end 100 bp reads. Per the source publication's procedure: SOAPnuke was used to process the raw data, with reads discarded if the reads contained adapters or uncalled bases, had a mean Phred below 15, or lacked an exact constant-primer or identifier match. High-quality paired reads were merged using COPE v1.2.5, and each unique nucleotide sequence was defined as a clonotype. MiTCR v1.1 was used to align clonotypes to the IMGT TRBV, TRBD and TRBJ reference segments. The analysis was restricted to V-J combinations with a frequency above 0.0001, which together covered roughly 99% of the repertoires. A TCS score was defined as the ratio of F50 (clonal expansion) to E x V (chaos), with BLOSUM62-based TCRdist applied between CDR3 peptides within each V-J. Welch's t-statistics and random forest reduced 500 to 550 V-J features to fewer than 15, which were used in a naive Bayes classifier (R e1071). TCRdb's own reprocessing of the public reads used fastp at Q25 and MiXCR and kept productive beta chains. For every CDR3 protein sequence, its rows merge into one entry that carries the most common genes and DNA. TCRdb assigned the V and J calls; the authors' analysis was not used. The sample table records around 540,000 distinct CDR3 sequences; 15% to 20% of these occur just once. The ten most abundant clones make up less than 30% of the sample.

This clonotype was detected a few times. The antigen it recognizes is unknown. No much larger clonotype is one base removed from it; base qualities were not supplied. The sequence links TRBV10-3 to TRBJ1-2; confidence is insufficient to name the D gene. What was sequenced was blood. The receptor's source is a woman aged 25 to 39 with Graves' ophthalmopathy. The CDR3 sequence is CAISESKLYGYTF. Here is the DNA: TGTGCCATCAGTGAGTCGAAACTCTATGGCTACACCTTC.